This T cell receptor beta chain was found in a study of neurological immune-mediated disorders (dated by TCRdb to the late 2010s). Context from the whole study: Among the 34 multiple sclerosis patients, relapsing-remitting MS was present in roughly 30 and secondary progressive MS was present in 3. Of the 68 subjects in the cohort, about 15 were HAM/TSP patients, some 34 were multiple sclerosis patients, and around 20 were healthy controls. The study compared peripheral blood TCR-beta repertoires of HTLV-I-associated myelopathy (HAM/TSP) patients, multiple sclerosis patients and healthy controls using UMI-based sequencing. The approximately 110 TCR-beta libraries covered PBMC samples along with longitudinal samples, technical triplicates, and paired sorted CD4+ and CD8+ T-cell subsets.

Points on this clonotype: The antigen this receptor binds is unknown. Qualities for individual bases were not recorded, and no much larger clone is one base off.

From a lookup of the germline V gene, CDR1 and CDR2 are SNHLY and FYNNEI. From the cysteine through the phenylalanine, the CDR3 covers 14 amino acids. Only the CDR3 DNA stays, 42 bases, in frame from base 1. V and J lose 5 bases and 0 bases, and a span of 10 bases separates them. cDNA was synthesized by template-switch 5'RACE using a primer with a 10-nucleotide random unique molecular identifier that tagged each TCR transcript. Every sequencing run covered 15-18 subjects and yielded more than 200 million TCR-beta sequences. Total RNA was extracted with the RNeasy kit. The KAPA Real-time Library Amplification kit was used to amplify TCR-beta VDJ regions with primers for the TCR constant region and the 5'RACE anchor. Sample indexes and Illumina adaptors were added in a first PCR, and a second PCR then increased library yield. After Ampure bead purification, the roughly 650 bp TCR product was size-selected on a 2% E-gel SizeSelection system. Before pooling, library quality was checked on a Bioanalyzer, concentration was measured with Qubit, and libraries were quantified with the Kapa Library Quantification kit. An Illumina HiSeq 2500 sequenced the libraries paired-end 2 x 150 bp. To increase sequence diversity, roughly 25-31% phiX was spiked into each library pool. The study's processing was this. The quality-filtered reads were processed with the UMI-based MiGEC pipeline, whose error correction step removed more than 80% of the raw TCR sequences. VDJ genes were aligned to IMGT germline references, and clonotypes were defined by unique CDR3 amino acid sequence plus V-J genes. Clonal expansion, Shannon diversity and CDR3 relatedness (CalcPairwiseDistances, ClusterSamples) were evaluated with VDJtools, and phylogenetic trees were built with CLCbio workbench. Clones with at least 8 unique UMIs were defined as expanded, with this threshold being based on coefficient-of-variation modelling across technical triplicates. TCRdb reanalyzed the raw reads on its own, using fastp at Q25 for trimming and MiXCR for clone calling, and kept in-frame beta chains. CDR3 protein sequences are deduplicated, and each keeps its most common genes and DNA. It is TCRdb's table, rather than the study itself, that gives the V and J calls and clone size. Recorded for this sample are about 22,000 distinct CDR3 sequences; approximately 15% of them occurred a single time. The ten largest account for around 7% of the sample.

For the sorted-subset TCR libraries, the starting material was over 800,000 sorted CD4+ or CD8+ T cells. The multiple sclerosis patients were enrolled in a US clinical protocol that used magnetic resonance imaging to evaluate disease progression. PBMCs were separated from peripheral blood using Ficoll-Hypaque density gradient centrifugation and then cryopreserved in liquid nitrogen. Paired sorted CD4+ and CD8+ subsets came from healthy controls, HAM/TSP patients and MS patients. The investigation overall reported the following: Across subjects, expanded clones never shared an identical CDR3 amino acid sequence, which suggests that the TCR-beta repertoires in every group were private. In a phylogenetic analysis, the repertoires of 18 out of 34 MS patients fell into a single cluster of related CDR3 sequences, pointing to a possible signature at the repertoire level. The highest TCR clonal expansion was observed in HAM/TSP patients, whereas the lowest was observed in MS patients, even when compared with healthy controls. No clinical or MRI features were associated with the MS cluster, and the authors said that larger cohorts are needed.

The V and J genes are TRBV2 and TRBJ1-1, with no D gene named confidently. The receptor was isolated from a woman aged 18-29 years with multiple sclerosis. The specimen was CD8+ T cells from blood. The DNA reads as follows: TGTGCCAGCAGTATATTCAGGATGAACACTGAAGCTTTCTTT. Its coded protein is CASSIFRMNTEAFF.